A selection of T cell receptor beta chains follows, all from one sample in a study of spatial heterogeneity in lung cancer. TCRdb itself ran the 5' RACE reads through MiXCR, one entry per CDR3 protein. The repertoire consists of 20,000 to 25,000 distinct CDR3 sequences, with approximately 4.6% occurring once and the leading ten covering 7.4%. The material sequenced was PBMCs, taken at surgery. The origin of the receptors is a male donor with early-stage non-small cell lung cancer. The CDR3 runs from the conserved cysteine through the conserved F or W. A D gene is named only where the DNA matches it firmly. Part of the rows lack a size; the others show once, few, many or a class for expanded clones.

TRBD2,TRBJ2-1,TRBV6-2/TRBV6-3,many,CASSLPGLAIDEQFF,TGTGCCAGCAGTTTACCGGGACTAGCTATCGATGAGCAGTTCTTC
.,TRBJ2-5,TRBV2,many,CASTRGETQYF,TGTGCCAGCACTAGGGGAGAGACCCAGTACTTC
TRBD1,TRBJ1-1,TRBV19,many,CASSTGGDTEAFF,TGTGCCAGTAGTACAGGGGGCGACACTGAAGCTTTCTTT
TRBD2,TRBJ2-1,TRBV6-5,.,CASSYSTSGVNEQFF,TGTGCCAGCAGTTACTCGACTAGCGGCGTCAATGAGCAGTTCTTC
.,TRBJ1-6,TRBV5-1,many,CASSGTGNSPLHF,TGCGCCAGCAGCGGAACAGGGAATTCACCCCTCCACTTT
TRBD2,TRBJ2-7,TRBV7-8,many,CASSLIIAGGYEQYF,TGTGCCAGCAGCTTAATTATAGCGGGGGGCTACGAGCAGTACTTC
TRBD2,TRBJ2-1,TRBV29-1,medium-sized,CSVRFSGRFPNEQFF,TGCAGCGTTAGGTTCAGCGGGAGGTTCCCCAATGAGCAGTTCTTC
.,TRBJ1-3,TRBV20-1,many,CSAIRDHSGNTIYF,TGCAGTGCCATCAGAGACCACTCTGGAAACACCATATATTTT
.,TRBJ2-3,TRBV12-3/TRBV12-4,many,CASSLSGSADTQYF,TGTGCCAGCAGTTTGTCGGGTTCGGCGGATACGCAGTATTTT
.,TRBJ2-5,TRBV6-1,many,CASSEEGLETQYF,TGTGCCAGCAGCGAGGAGGGTTTGGAGACCCAGTACTTC
.,TRBJ2-7,TRBV6-5,many,CASSSAPRSSYEQYF,TGTGCCAGCAGTTCCGCACCTAGGAGCTCCTACGAGCAGTACTTC
.,TRBJ1-1,TRBV2,many,CASRTTVNTEAFF,TGTGCCAGCAGGACGACCGTTAACACTGAAGCTTTCTTT
TRBD2,TRBJ2-3,TRBV7-9,few,CASSLWTSGTDTQYF,TGTGCCAGCAGCTTATGGACTAGCGGCACAGATACGCAGTATTTT